Listed below are T cell receptor beta chains from one sample, sequenced in a study of regulatory T cells in long-lasting Graves disease. TCRdb recomputed calls from the multiplex PCR reads with MiXCR, one row per CDR3 protein. The sample lists approximately 460,000 distinct CDR3 sequences; 16% were seen once. These data were likewise used in another study, on T cells in Graves' hyperthyroidism and ophthalmopathy.

Sample: peripheral blood mononuclear cells (PBMCs), taken at new diagnosis, from a patient treated with antithyroid drugs. The source is a woman younger than 45 with Graves disease. The CDR3 runs from the conserved cysteine through the conserved F or W. The D gene is left open where the match is weak. Some rows have no size entry. The others give once, few or many, or a class for an expanded clone.

TRBJ2-1 16 TRBV19 - few TGTGCCAGTAGCACTGGGACGTATCCAGCCTACAATGAGCAGTTCTTC CASSTGTYPAYNEQFF
TRBJ2-1 13 TRBV20-1 TRBD1 many TGCAGTGCTACCAGACAGGGCCTCGGTGAGCAGTTCTTC CSATRQGLGEQFF
TRBJ2-7 17 TRBV7-9 - few TGTGCCAGCAGCTTAGTTCTCGGGGCAGGGGAAGCCTACGAGCAGTACTTC CASSLVLGAGEAYEQYF
TRBJ2-7 13 TRBV18 TRBD1 many TGTGCCAGCTCACCAGGGACAGACAGGGAGCAGTACTTC CASSPGTDREQYF
TRBJ1-1 15 TRBV28 - - TGTGCCAGCAGTAACAGGGAAATGATGAACACTGAAGCTTTCTTT CASSNREMMNTEAFF
TRBJ2-5 14 TRBV7-9 - many TGTGCCAGCAGCTTAGCCTGGGGACAAGAGACCCAGTACTTC CASSLAWGQETQYF
TRBJ2-1 12 TRBV5-1 - many TGTGCCAGCAGCTTAGCTAACAATGAGCAGTTCTTC CASSLANNEQFF
TRBJ1-2 14 TRBV27 - few TGTGCCAGCAGCCCCCTCCGTACGATCGGGGGCTACACCTTC CASSPLRTIGGYTF
TRBJ1-1 11 TRBV11-2 - many TGTGCCAGCAGTCCCTCAGGTGAAGCTTTCTTT CASSPSGEAFF
TRBJ2-1 16 TRBV5-1 - many TGCGCCAGCAGCTTGGGAAGTGGCGCAAGGAACAATGAGCAGTTCTTC CASSLGSGARNNEQFF
TRBJ2-6 20 TRBV27 TRBD1 many TGTGCCAGCAGTTCCAACGCGCCGGGACAGGGCTTCTCTGGGGCCAACGTCCTGACTTTC CASSSNAPGQGFSGANVLTF
TRBJ2-1 12 TRBV3-1 - - TGTGCCAGCAGCAAGTTAGGCAACGAGCAGTTCTTC CASSKLGNEQFF
TRBJ1-5 14 TRBV24-1 - few TGTGCCACCAGTGACCGCGATCTTGGTCAGCCCCAGCATTTT CATSDRDLGQPQHF
TRBJ2-5 12 TRBV7-6 - many TGTGCCAGCAGCTTAGCAGCGGAGACCCAGTACTTC CASSLAAETQYF
TRBJ1-2 14 TRBV28 TRBD1 many TGTGCCAGCAGTTGGGACAGGGGAGACTATGGCTACACCTTC CASSWDRGDYGYTF
TRBJ1-1 14 TRBV27 - many TGTGCCAGCAGTTATGGGTTCTCGAACACTGAAGCTTTCTTT CASSYGFSNTEAFF
TRBJ1-5 14 TRBV20-1 TRBD1 many TGCAGTGCAACCGGGACAGGAGTCGCTCAGCCCCAGCATTTT CSATGTGVAQPQHF
TRBJ2-6 16 TRBV6-1 TRBD1 few TGTGCCAGCAGCCGGGACAGGGGGACTGGGGCCAACGTCCTGACTTTC CASSRDRGTGANVLTF
TRBJ1-5 12 TRBV7-2 - - TGTGCCAGCACCAATAGCAATCAGCCCCAGCATTTT CASTNSNQPQHF
TRBJ2-1 11 TRBV6-5 - - TGTGCCAGCAGTTACGCAGGGGAGCAGTTCTTC CASSYAGEQFF
TRBJ2-7 14 TRBV7-6 - many TGTGCCAGCAGCTTAGAACAGGGCCCCTACGAGCAGTACTTC CASSLEQGPYEQYF
TRBJ2-7 14 TRBV6-1 - - TGTGCCAGCAGGCCAGGCGTAGCCTCCTACGAGCAGTACTTC CASRPGVASYEQYF
TRBJ1-6 17 TRBV7-9 - few TGTGCCAGCAGCCCCCAAGGCCACAGGAGGAGGGATTCACCCCTCCACTTT CASSPQGHRRRDSPLHF
TRBJ2-1 11 TRBV30 - - TGTGCCTGGAGTGGTGGCGACGAGCAGTTCTTC CAWSGGDEQFF
TRBJ2-1 16 TRBV5-4 TRBD2 many TGTGCCAGCAGTCCCTCTAAGGGAGGGGACTACAATGAGCAGTTCTTC CASSPSKGGDYNEQFF
TRBJ2-1 15 TRBV9 TRBD1 - TGTGCCAGCAGCATAACCGGGACAGGGACCCATGAGCAGTTCTTC CASSITGTGTHEQFF
TRBJ2-3 13 TRBV5-5 TRBD1 few TGTGCCAGCACCGGACAGGTGGTAGATACGCAGTATTTT CASTGQVVDTQYF
TRBJ2-1 17 TRBV7-9 TRBD2 many TGTGCCAGCAGCTTAGGTCGGACTAGCGGGAGAGGTCATGAGCAGTTCTTC CASSLGRTSGRGHEQFF
TRBJ2-1 18 TRBV7-2 TRBD2 many TGTGCCAGCACCCGGGGACTAGCGGACCAATTTAAGTACAATGAGCAGTTCTTC CASTRGLADQFKYNEQFF
TRBJ1-1 12 TRBV2 - - TGTGCCAGCAGTGAAGGTAGTACAGGAGCTTTCTTT CASSEGSTGAFF
TRBJ2-7 13 TRBV20-1 - many TGCAGTGCTAGAGATCGGCGGTCCTACGAGCAGTACTTC CSARDRRSYEQYF
TRBJ2-3 18 TRBV11-2 TRBD2 few TGTGCCAGCAGCTTAGACCCTACGGGGGAGGGTCTGTCAGATACGCAGTATTTT CASSLDPTGEGLSDTQYF
TRBJ2-5 13 TRBV28 - - TGTGCCAGCGTCGGGACCCTCAGGGAGACCCAGTACTTC CASVGTLRETQYF
TRBJ2-7 15 TRBV5-6 TRBD2 - TGTGCCAGCAGTCTTAGCGGGAGGGCCTCCTACGAGCAGTACTTC CASSLSGRASYEQYF
TRBJ2-7 13 TRBV5-8 - - TGTGCCAGCAGCTTGAGAGGGGGAACCGAGCAGTACTTC CASSLRGGTEQYF
TRBJ1-5 13 TRBV30 - - TGTGCCTGGGATCAGGGCTACAGTCAGCCCCAGCATTTT CAWDQGYSQPQHF
TRBJ2-7 12 TRBV24-1 - few TGTGCCACCAGTGACGATCAGGACGAGCAGTACTTC CATSDDQDEQYF
TRBJ2-1 17 TRBV28 TRBD2 - TGTGCCAGCAGTTCCTCTTATGGGACTAGCGGTAACAATGAGCAGTTCTTC CASSSSYGTSGNNEQFF
TRBJ2-1 11 TRBV28 - many TGTGCCAGCACAGGGGGGAATGAGCAGTTCTTC CASTGGNEQFF
TRBJ2-5 10 TRBV20-1 - few TGCAGTGCTAGTATAGAGACCCAGTACTTC CSASIETQYF
TRBJ2-7 12 TRBV15 - - TGTGCCACCAGCAAATCGAGATACGAGCAGTACTTC CATSKSRYEQYF
TRBJ2-5 12 TRBV6-2/TRBV6-3 - many TGTGCCAGCAGTTCCGAACCCCGGACCCAGTACTTC CASSSEPRTQYF
TRBJ1-1 13 TRBV29-1 - few TGCAGCGTATCGGGACGGAAGAACACTGAAGCTTTCTTT CSVSGRKNTEAFF
TRBJ2-4 15 TRBV29-1 - few TGCAGCGTTGAGAAGGGGATAACAGGAGGAGACATTCAGTACTTC CSVEKGITGGDIQYF
TRBJ1-2 14 TRBV15 TRBD1 - TGTGCCACCAGCAGTTTGCAGGGGGCGATGGGCTACACCTTC CATSSLQGAMGYTF
TRBJ1-5 13 TRBV30 - many TGTGCCTGGAGTGTAACGTTGGGGCAGCCCCAGCATTTT CAWSVTLGQPQHF
TRBJ2-7 15 TRBV2 - few TGTGCCAGCAGTGAGGGGAAGCGGAGCTCCTACGAGCAGTACTTC CASSEGKRSSYEQYF
TRBJ2-1 13 TRBV5-4 - - TGTGCCAGCAGCCAGCGTTCCTACAATGAGCAGTTCTTC CASSQRSYNEQFF
TRBJ1-4 15 TRBV4-2 - - TGTGCCAGCAGCCAGCCTGCCGGGGGATTCGGAAAACTGTTTTTT CASSQPAGGFGKLFF
TRBJ2-1 19 TRBV5-1 TRBD2 few TGCGCCAGCAGCTTGGAGGGAGGGGTAGCGGGATGGCAGTACAATGAGCAGTTCTTC CASSLEGGVAGWQYNEQFF
TRBJ2-4 11 TRBV14 - - TGTGCCAGCAGCCAAGACGGGTGCGAGTACTTC CASSQDGCEYF
TRBJ1-2 14 TRBV2 - many TGTGCCAGCAGCGCAGATACTGGCGGCTATGGCTACACCTTC CASSADTGGYGYTF
TRBJ2-1 15 TRBV11-2 TRBD2 many TGTGCCAGCAGCCACCGGCGGGAGGAAAGGAATGAGCAGTTCTTC CASSHRREERNEQFF
TRBJ2-1 14 TRBV11-2 - many TGTGCCAGCAGCCCCGCCGGGACTTACAATGAGCAGTTCTTC CASSPAGTYNEQFF
TRBJ2-1 17 TRBV24-1 - many TGTGCCACCAGTGGAGCTTGGGGGAGGCAGTCCTACAATGAGCAGTTCTTC CATSGAWGRQSYNEQFF